This T cell receptor beta chain emerged from a study of T-cell memory formation after mild COVID-19. Study overall: TCR clustering was largely donor specific.

A single record per CDR3 protein comes from TCRdb applying MiXCR to the 5' RACE reads. The table lists roughly 610,000 distinct CDR3 sequences, 15% to 20% of them singletons. This CDR3 contains 12 residues. The V end lost 4 bases, the J end lost 3 bases, and 10 bases lay between the germline ends. The germline CDR1 and CDR2 sequences are SQVTM and ANQGSEA. This receptor was taken from an adult woman who had mild COVID-19 (a few samples of this study predate the infection). Cell type and time point are not known. V usage is TRBV29-1 and J usage is TRBJ2-7, with a possible D match to TRBD2 (6 bases). Sequencing was carried out using PBMCs or a T cell subset sorted from them (not recorded which). The CDR3 sequence: CSVGEAGYEQYF. DNA of the CDR3: TGCAGCGTTGGGGAAGCGGGCTACGAGCAGTACTTC.